Below, 30 T cell receptor beta chains from the same sample are listed, as sequenced in a study of blood T cells in healthy people across ages. Next came a second PCR, run for roughly 6 to 11 cycles, which used a sample-barcoded 5' primer along with a J-beta primer mix. TCRdb reanalysed the 5' RACE reads using MiXCR and keeps one entry per CDR3 protein. The sample carries 500,000 to 650,000 distinct CDR3 sequences, about 26% recorded once. These data were also reused for a study on T cells of mothers and their children.

Sequenced material: blood. The receptors derive from a boy aged 2-9 years in good health.

The V gene is TRBV20-1, the J gene TRBJ2-5; no reliable D call. Trimming took 0 bases from V and 1 from J, leaving 9 bases between them. Germline V gene sequence: CDR1 DFQATT, CDR2 SNEGSKA (reference sequence). The CDR3 consists of 14 residues. The CDR3 here is CSARDPPPQETQYF. In DNA, the CDR3 is TGCAGTGCTAGAGATCCGCCCCCCCAAGAGACCCAGTACTTC.

This chain uses TRBV5-1 with TRBJ2-7, with D hard to call. The V and J ends lost 0 bases and 7 bases respectively, with 17 bases between them. Per the germline V gene, CDR1 is SGHRS and CDR2 is YFSETQ. The CDR3 contains 15 residues. The CDR3 loop is CASSLAPTSSTEQYF. In DNA form, the CDR3 reads TGCGCCAGCAGCTTGGCCCCTACGAGCAGTACGGAGCAGTACTTC.

The sample holds a few counts of this clonotype. V is TRBV27 and J is TRBJ1-4; TRBD1 agrees at 10 bases. V lost 4 bases to trimming and J lost 8 bases; unmatched junction nucleotides: 7. The CDR3 spans 15 residues. The V gene's germline CDR1 is MNHEY and CDR2 SMNVEV (reference sequence). The CDR3 nucleotides are TGTGCCAGCAGTTCGCTGGACAGGGGGACGGAAAAACTGTTTTTT. It encodes CASSSLDRGTEKLFF.

The chain is built from TRBV6-5 and TRBJ1-1; possible D gene TRBD1, 5 bases. In germline, CDR1 is MNHEY, CDR2 SVGAGI. The V end was cut by 2 bases, the J end by 8 bases, with 12 bases between. This CDR3 spans 13 amino acids. The CDR3 bases are TGTGCCAGCAGTTACAGAGGGGAGGGCGAAGCTTTCTTT. Protein sequence: CASSYRGEGEAFF.

The genes are TRBV20-1 and TRBJ2-1, with 8 bases matching TRBD2. The CDR3 has 16 residues. The trim removed 0 bases at V and 5 bases at J, leaving 9 bases unmatched. Germline CDR1 reads DFQATT; CDR2 reads SNEGSKA (reference sequence). The CDR3 sequence: CSARDITGGRDNEQFF. DNA for the CDR3: TGCAGTGCTAGAGATATAACGGGAGGGCGGGACAATGAGCAGTTCTTC.

The gene calls are TRBV6-5 and TRBJ1-1; the D gene is possibly TRBD1 (6 bases). The ends were cut back, 0 bases at V and 4 bases at J, with 12 bases in the middle. Germline values: CDR1 MNHEY, CDR2 SVGAGI. The CDR3 spans 15 residues. CDR3 sequence: CASSYSRRGATEAFF. In DNA, the CDR3 is TGTGCCAGCAGTTACTCGAGGAGGGGGGCCACTGAAGCTTTCTTT.

This clonotype has a handful of counts. The chain has TRBV10-2 and TRBJ1-5, with 9 bases matching TRBD1. The CDR3 has 15 amino acids. Germline lookup yields CDR1 WSHSY and CDR2 SAAADI. The V gene end was trimmed by 1 base and the J gene end by 6 bases; junction bases not matched to a gene: 4. The CDR3 nucleotides are TGCGCCAGCAGTGAGTTGGGACAGGGTCGTCAGCCCCAGCATTTT. It translates to CASSELGQGRQPQHF.

A few counts support this clonotype. This sequence joins TRBV3-1 and TRBJ2-1; TRBD1 matches at 9 bases. The CDR3 runs 16 residues. CDR1 and CDR2 (germline): LGHDT, YNNKEL (reference sequence). Trimming cost V 1 base and J 4 bases; bases outside gene matches: 5. CDR3 loop: CASSQVDRGPYNEQFF. In DNA form, the CDR3 reads TGTGCCAGCAGCCAAGTGGACAGGGGCCCTTACAATGAGCAGTTCTTC.

There are a few counts of this clonotype. A much larger clone is a single base away; this may be a read error. CDR3 residues: CASSVDGTPCEKLFF. The CDR3 DNA follows: TGTGCCAGCAGCGTCGACGGGACTCCTTGTGAAAAACTGTTTTTT. The rearrangement uses TRBV9 and TRBJ1-4; D perhaps matches TRBD1 (5 bases). Between the trimmed V and J ends, which lost 2 bases and 7 bases, there was a span of 15 bases. Per germline, CDR1 SGDLS and CDR2 YYNGEE. The CDR3 contains 15 residues.

This clonotype turned up a few times. This chain joins TRBV27 and TRBJ2-4, with D hard to call. The CDR3 is made up of 17 amino acids. CDR1 MNHEY and CDR2 SMNVEV come from the germline V gene (reference sequence). Trimming took 5 bases from V and 0 from J, leaving 17 bases between them. CDR3 sequence reads: CASSPRQTQLAKNIQYF. The CDR3 nucleotides read TGTGCCAGCAGTCCCCGACAAACTCAACTAGCCAAAAACATTCAGTACTTC.

This clonotype has just a few counts. One end of the junction does not line up with germline, which may come from a read error. V is TRBV3-1 and J is TRBJ1-2; tentative D call: TRBD1 (6 bases). Germline CDR1 LGHDT, CDR2 YNNKEL (reference sequence). The CDR3 has 16 residues. CDR3 amino acids: CASNQGWSGARNGYTF. In DNA, the CDR3 is TGTGCCAGCAACCAAGGATGGTCAGGGGCGAGAAATGGCTACACCTTC.

The rearrangement links TRBV5-1 to TRBJ2-5, with D possibly being TRBD2 (6 bases). The ends were cut back, 7 bases at V and 1 base at J, with 11 bases in the middle. From germline, CDR1 is SGHRS and CDR2 YFSETQ. This CDR3 is 13 amino acids long. CDR3 bases: TGCGCCAGCCGCGTGGGGGGCCAAGAGACCCAGTACTTC. Translation: CASRVGGQETQYF.

This chain connects TRBV20-1 to TRBJ2-7, with a possible D match to TRBD1 (6 bases). CDR1 is DFQATT, CDR2 SNEGSKA, per germline (reference sequence). The CDR3 has 12 amino acids. Trimming left V 6 bases short and J 4 bases short, with 13 bases between. The DNA for the CDR3 is TGCAGTGCAAAGACAGGCTATTACGAGCAGTACTTC. As protein: CSAKTGYYEQYF.

In this sample, this clonotype turned up a few times. This chain connects TRBV12-3 or TRBV12-4 to TRBJ1-4, with 8 bases matching TRBD1. After removal of 3 bases from V and 3 bases from J, the junction contained 9 bases not matched to a gene. This CDR3 contains 17 residues. The CDR3 sequence: CASSFALGTGPNEKLFF. CDR3 DNA: TGTGCCAGCAGTTTCGCGTTAGGGACAGGCCCTAATGAAAAACTGTTTTTT.

This clonotype was picked up many times. The chain employs TRBV12-3 or TRBV12-4 and TRBJ1-2; tentatively, D is TRBD1 (5 bases). The CDR3 has 14 residues. V lost 7 bases, J lost 4 bases, and 16 bases lay in between. The CDR3 spells CASTTGGVIYGYTF. CDR3 nucleotides: TGTGCCAGCACTACGGGGGGAGTCATCTATGGCTACACCTTC.

The table lists this clonotype with many counts. This rearrangement joins TRBV6-2 or TRBV6-3 to TRBJ2-1; 11 bases align to TRBD2. V shed 8 bases and J 8 bases; nucleotides not matched to a gene: 11. Per the germline V gene, CDR1 is MNHEY and CDR2 is SVGEGT. This CDR3 is built from 15 residues. CDR3 loop: CASRGLAGLDDEQFF. The CDR3, as DNA: TGTGCCAGCCGTGGACTAGCGGGTCTCGACGATGAGCAGTTCTTC.

The gene calls are TRBV14 and TRBJ2-1, with D tentatively TRBD2 (6 bases). V was trimmed by 1 base and J by 5 bases, leaving 12 bases between them. Germline V gene sequence: CDR1 SGHDN, CDR2 FVKESK. The CDR3 spans 15 residues. DNA of the CDR3: TGTGCCAGCAGCCAAGTCCGGGACTGGAACAATGAGCAGTTCTTC. It specifies CASSQVRDWNNEQFF.

The chain carries TRBV4-1 and TRBJ2-5; no clear D gene. The CDR3 has 15 residues. From germline, CDR1 is MGHRA and CDR2 YSYEKL. Trimming took 3 bases from V and 2 from J, leaving 13 bases between them. The CDR3 DNA follows: TGCGCCAGCAGCCAGAGACCCTCCCGGCAAGAGACCCAGTACTTC. This translates into CASSQRPSRQETQYF.

This chain uses TRBV30 with TRBJ2-1; D is unresolved. This CDR3 has 12 amino acids. Germline-derived CDR1 and CDR2 are GTSNPN and SVGIG (reference sequence). V lost 0 bases and J 6 bases, leaving 6 bases between the germline ends. The DNA for the CDR3 is TGTGCCTGGAGTGTAATAGGCAATGAGCAGTTCTTC. Translated: CAWSVIGNEQFF.

This clonotype was recorded a few times. The chain couples TRBV29-1 to TRBJ2-4; 7 positions match TRBD2. Germline CDR1 reads SQVTM; CDR2 reads ANQGSEA. Trimming at V came to 7 bases and at J to 8 bases, leaving 8 bases not matched to a gene. This CDR3 is 12 amino acids long. CDR3 residues: CSAGRAGDIQYF. Here the CDR3 DNA reads TGCAGCGCGGGCAGGGCGGGAGACATTCAGTACTTC.

This clonotype was detected a few times. DNA for the CDR3: TGCAGTGCGGGGGGACAGGGGGACACTGAAGCTTTCTTT. Its protein product is CSAGGQGDTEAFF. The V call is TRBV20-1, the J call TRBJ1-1; 11 bases align to TRBD1. The V and J ends lost 6 bases and 3 bases, in that order; junction bases with no gene match: 3. CDR3 size: 13 residues. Germline lookup yields CDR1 DFQATT and CDR2 SNEGSKA (reference sequence).

This chain uses TRBV27 with TRBJ2-1; 8 bases agree with TRBD2. V lost 10 bases to trimming and J lost 2 bases; unmatched junction nucleotides: 10. This CDR3 has 15 residues. Germline values: CDR1 MNHEY, CDR2 SMNVEV (reference sequence). The CDR3 is CAIAESGGPYNEQFF. The CDR3 DNA sequence: TGTGCCATCGCCGAGAGCGGGGGACCCTACAATGAGCAGTTCTTC.

Here the CDR3 DNA reads TGCGCCAGCAGCTACAGTCAGGGGGCTAAAGCTTTCTTT. Translating gives CASSYSQGAKAFF. This chain joins TRBV4-1 and TRBJ1-1, with 8 bases aligning to TRBD1. V gave up 5 bases and J gave up 9 bases; unmatched junction bases: 8. Germline CDR1 MGHRA, CDR2 YSYEKL. The CDR3 is made up of 13 amino acids.

The chain recombines TRBV9 with TRBJ2-7; a possible D gene is TRBD2 (6 bases). CDR3 length: 14 residues. Germline CDR1 SGDLS, CDR2 YYNGEE. V was cut by 0 bases and J by 7 bases, with 14 bases left in between. The CDR3 DNA sequence: TGTGCCAGCAGCGTAGTGCCGGGAGAAGGGGAGCAGTACTTC. Residues: CASSVVPGEGEQYF.

The chain carries TRBV5-1 and TRBJ2-1; 9 bases fit TRBD2. The trim removed 1 base at V and 6 bases at J, leaving 8 bases unmatched. From germline, CDR1 is SGHRS and CDR2 YFSETQ. The CDR3 runs to 16 residues. DNA of the CDR3: TGCGCCAGCAGCTTGCTTGCGGGAGGGGTACGCAATGAGCAGTTCTTC. This codes for CASSLLAGGVRNEQFF.

This clonotype was detected a few times. The chain links TRBV20-1 to TRBJ2-3; D remains unclear. Trimming left V 6 bases short and J 1 base short, with 14 bases between. Per the germline V gene, CDR1 is DFQATT and CDR2 is SNEGSKA (reference sequence). The CDR3 loop spans 14 amino acids. CDR3 residues: CSAIQTPGTDTQYF. The CDR3 bases are TGCAGTGCCATCCAAACCCCTGGCACAGATACGCAGTATTTT.

This clonotype was picked up a small number of times. The V call is TRBV7-2, the J call TRBJ1-4; TRBD1 agrees at 8 bases. Germline assignment: CDR1 SGHTA and CDR2 FQGNSA. J was trimmed by 7 bases and V by 5 bases; bases with no gene match: 9. CDR3 size: 15 residues. The CDR3 reads CASSPGQARSEKLFF. The CDR3 bases are TGTGCCAGCAGCCCGGGACAGGCTCGTAGTGAAAAACTGTTTTTT.

V is TRBV27 and J is TRBJ2-4; D is unresolved. CDR1 and CDR2 from the germline V gene are MNHEY and SMNVEV (reference sequence). Trimming removed 5 bases at V and 0 bases at J, with 14 bases between. This CDR3 contains 16 residues. The CDR3 loop is CASSPSWLVAKNIQYF. CDR3 DNA sequence: TGTGCCAGCAGTCCTTCTTGGCTCGTAGCCAAAAACATTCAGTACTTC.

The chain links TRBV21-1 to TRBJ2-7. TRBV21-1 is a pseudogene locus. The CDR3 contains 12 residues. The CDR3 protein is CASRIFSHEQYF. The CDR3 coding sequence is TGTGCCAGCAGAATCTTTTCTCACGAGCAGTACTTC.

The chain links TRBV12-3 or TRBV12-4 to TRBJ2-5, with 8 positions matching TRBD2. J was trimmed by 1 base and V by 3 bases; bases with no gene match: 4. CDR3 length: 15 residues. The CDR3 sequence is CASSFGAGVQETQYF. The DNA of the CDR3 is TGTGCCAGCAGTTTTGGAGCGGGGGTCCAAGAGACCCAGTACTTC.